There are many counts of the clone carrying this T cell receptor (beta chain). Its antigen is not identified. This specimen comes from a study of tumor and adjacent non-tumor tissue in lung cancer. Study background: Stage I to III disease affected 10 men and 5 women aged roughly 31 to 80.

Study-wide results and caveats: Top 100 clones took a larger repertoire share in normal lung.

A modified ARM-PCR protocol with three rounds of nested PCR amplified TCRbeta. Using its own MiXCR run on the multiplex PCR reads, TCRdb lists one record per CDR3 protein. The top ten clones hold roughly 13% of a sample with 100,000 to 150,000 distinct CDR3 sequences, 55% to 75% of them seen once. The template was RNA from unsorted bulk tissue. This TCR was sampled from a man aged 25-40 years with non-small cell lung cancer. Source material: lung tumor tissue.

The CDR3 region is CASSPSNRVDTQYF. CDR3 bases: TGTGCCAGCAGCCCATCAAACAGGGTAGATACGCAGTATTTT. V is TRBV12-3 or TRBV12-4 and J is TRBJ2-3; D possibly corresponds to TRBD1 (6 bases). V was cut by 6 bases and J by 5 bases, with 15 bases left in between. The CDR3 covers 14 residues.